The rows below give T cell receptor beta chains drawn from one sample of a study of cytomegalovirus exposure and HLA in healthy donors. Method: immunoSEQ multiplex PCR; TCRdb's copy keeps in-frame clones and lacks some. This table has around 37,000 clones, about 84% appearing once. The sequenced sample consisted of PBMCs. The receptor set was obtained from a man aged 50-60 years in good health and CMV-seronegative. Each CDR3 is given with its conserved first and last residue. Fields, in order: clone size, D gene, J gene, V gene, CDR3 protein, CDR3 DNA. D genes are given only for firm matches. Clone sizes are given selectively: once, few, many, or a class where the clone is expanded.

clone_size: once
d_call: TRBD1
j_call: TRBJ2-1
v_call: TRBV6-5
cdr3_aa: CASTKTGGSYNEQFF
cdr3_nt: TGTGCCAGCACCAAAACAGGGGGCTCCTACAATGAGCAGTTCTTC

clone_size: once
d_call: TRBD2
j_call: TRBJ2-1
v_call: TRBV7-2
cdr3_aa: CASSFPSGRVDNEQFF
cdr3_nt: TGTGCCAGCAGCTTCCCGAGCGGGAGGGTGGACAATGAGCAGTTCTTC

clone_size: NA
d_call: NA
j_call: TRBJ2-2
v_call: TRBV19
cdr3_aa: CASRRGLSYEDTGELFF
cdr3_nt: TGTGCCAGTAGGAGGGGACTCTCGTACGAGGACACCGGGGAGCTGTTTTTT

clone_size: NA
d_call: NA
j_call: TRBJ1-2
v_call: TRBV6-1
cdr3_aa: CASSEQGSTYGYTF
cdr3_nt: TGTGCCAGCAGTGAACAGGGCAGCACCTATGGCTACACCTTC

clone_size: few
d_call: NA
j_call: TRBJ2-5
v_call: TRBV28
cdr3_aa: CASSLLTGRKTQYF
cdr3_nt: TGTGCCAGCAGTTTACTGACAGGGAGGAAGACCCAGTACTTC

clone_size: NA
d_call: NA
j_call: TRBJ2-6
v_call: TRBV4-2
cdr3_aa: CASSQDGGPSGANVLTF
cdr3_nt: TGTGCCAGCAGCCAAGATGGAGGGCCCTCTGGGGCCAACGTCCTGACTTTC

clone_size: NA
d_call: NA
j_call: TRBJ2-1
v_call: TRBV7-3
cdr3_aa: CASSLNWGDNEQFF
cdr3_nt: TGTGCCAGCAGCCTCAACTGGGGAGACAATGAGCAGTTCTTC

clone_size: few
d_call: TRBD2
j_call: TRBJ2-2
v_call: TRBV6-4
cdr3_aa: CASSDSPGGNTGELFF
cdr3_nt: TGTGCCAGCAGTGACTCCCCGGGGGGGAACACCGGGGAGCTGTTTTTT

clone_size: NA
d_call: NA
j_call: TRBJ2-2
v_call: TRBV7-7
cdr3_aa: CASSLKKGPTTGTGELFF
cdr3_nt: TGTGCTAGCAGCTTAAAGAAGGGACCGACAACAGGGACCGGGGAGCTGTTTTTT

clone_size: NA
d_call: NA
j_call: TRBJ2-7
v_call: TRBV5-4
cdr3_aa: CASSLAGASEQYF
cdr3_nt: TGTGCCAGCAGCTTGGCAGGGGCGTCCGAGCAGTACTTC

clone_size: few
d_call: TRBD1
j_call: TRBJ2-5
v_call: TRBV18
cdr3_aa: CASSPPGQSYETQYF
cdr3_nt: TGTGCCAGCTCACCCCCGGGACAGAGTTATGAGACCCAGTACTTC

clone_size: NA
d_call: NA
j_call: TRBJ1-2
v_call: TRBV19
cdr3_aa: CASNGGRWQATNYGYTF
cdr3_nt: TGTGCCAGTAATGGTGGTAGGTGGCAGGCCACCAACTATGGCTACACCTTC

clone_size: NA
d_call: TRBD1
j_call: TRBJ1-1
v_call: TRBV5-1
cdr3_aa: CASSSLLGQLNTEAFF
cdr3_nt: TGCGCCAGCAGCTCTCTTCTGGGACAGCTCAACACTGAAGCTTTCTTT

clone_size: NA
d_call: NA
j_call: TRBJ2-7
v_call: TRBV5-4
cdr3_aa: CASSLWPGETEQYF
cdr3_nt: TGTGCCAGCAGCTTGTGGCCGGGTGAGACCGAGCAGTACTTC

clone_size: NA
d_call: TRBD1
j_call: TRBJ1-1
v_call: TRBV11-2
cdr3_aa: CASRDRILRLMNTEAFF
cdr3_nt: TGTGCCAGCAGGGACAGGATCCTTCGATTAATGAACACTGAAGCTTTCTTT

clone_size: NA
d_call: TRBD1
j_call: TRBJ2-7
v_call: TRBV6-5
cdr3_aa: CASSYGTGGLYEQYF
cdr3_nt: TGTGCCAGCTCCTACGGGACAGGGGGGCTGTACGAGCAGTACTTC